This TCR beta chain was captured by sequencing in a study of T cell responses to AZD1222 COVID-19 vaccine. Whole-study context: Second doses that came at about 4 or about 12 weeks were put together. Study-level points and caveats: Donors were mostly white British, more females; clonal diversity possibly underestimated.

Here immunoSEQ multiplex PCR was the method, and the copy in TCRdb shows in-frame clones only, minus some. The sample has more than 110,000 clones, nearly 95% seen once. Details on this clone: Its antigen is still unknown.

Deletions cut 3 bases from V and 1 base from J, with 10 bases between. The CDR3 has 15 residues. Germline-derived CDR1 and CDR2 are MDHEN and SYDVKM. The sample in question was peripheral blood, obtained on day 0 of AZD1222 vaccination. The clonotype originates from an adult in good health. The J gene is TRBJ1-5, the V gene TRBV28, with no clear D. This CDR3 is CASSLVKESNQPQHF. CDR3 sequence (DNA): TGTGCCAGCAGTTTGGTTAAGGAGAGCAATCAGCCCCAGCATTTT.